The 10 T cell receptor beta chains below were found in one sample sequenced in a study of T-cell reconstitution after alpha-beta-depleted transplantation in children. The TCRbeta library was prepared with unique molecular identifiers. Each CDR3 protein gets one entry after TCRdb re-called the PCR reads with MiXCR. The table lists about 210,000 distinct CDR3 sequences, approximately 17% of them singletons. The starting material was PBMCs, mostly from graft donor cells, obtained 360 days after TCRalphabeta/CD19-depleted stem cell transplant. These receptors all come from a male patient between 2 and 10 years old who had a stem cell transplant for acute lymphoblastic leukemia, so the T cells may come from the graft donor.

CDR3 residues: CSTLGQEGSGDEQFF. CDR3 sequence (DNA): TGCAGCACCCTGGGCCAGGAGGGGTCAGGGGATGAGCAGTTCTTC. The chain links TRBV29-1 to TRBJ2-1; D may correspond to TRBD1 or TRBD2 (6 bases each). Trimming shortened V by 8 bases and J by 8 bases, and 25 bases separated the two germline ends. Germline CDR1 is SQVTM and CDR2 is ANQGSEA. This CDR3 contains 15 residues.

In this sample, this clonotype turned up many times. The chain carries TRBV3-1 and TRBJ2-7; D not resolved. This CDR3 has 13 amino acids. V was clipped by 1 base and J by 5 bases, with 9 bases between them. In germline, CDR1 is LGHDT, CDR2 YNNKEL (reference sequence). The CDR3, as DNA: TGTGCCAGCAGCCAAGTGGAAGGTAACGAGCAGTACTTC. The encoded protein is CASSQVEGNEQYF.

This clonotype was seen a handful of times. This chain joins TRBV2 and TRBJ1-2; D might be TRBD1 (5 bases). V lost 8 bases and J lost 4, with 11 bases in between. This CDR3 region has 12 residues. In germline, CDR1 is SNHLY, CDR2 FYNNEI. The CDR3 here is CASGQGTYGYTF. As DNA, the CDR3 is TGTGCCAGCGGACAAGGGACCTATGGCTACACCTTC. Full variable domain (missing parts from reference TRBV2 and TRBJ1-2): EPEVTQTPSHQVTQMGQEVILRCVPISNHLYFYWYRQILGQKVEFLVSFYNNEISEKSEIFDDQFSVERPDGSNFTLKIRSTKLEDSAMYFCASGQGTYGYTFGSGTRLTVV.

The chain employs TRBV5-1 and TRBJ2-3, with D possibly matching TRBD2 (5 bases). Germline V gene data show CDR1 as SGHRS and CDR2 as YFSETQ. The CDR3 is 13 residues long. V lost 2 bases and J lost 11, with 15 bases in between. The CDR3 is CASSLPPHGGQYF. The CDR3 DNA is TGCGCCAGCAGCTTACCCCCTCACGGAGGGCAGTATTTT.

This clonotype was seen only a few times. The chain uses TRBV27 and TRBJ2-7; D is perhaps TRBD1 (6 bases). CDR1 and CDR2 from the germline V gene are MNHEY and SMNVEV (reference sequence). V lost 6 bases, J lost 6 bases, and 12 bases lay in between. CDR3 length: 12 residues. The CDR3 is CASSPDSAEQYF. The CDR3 DNA is TGTGCCAGCAGCCCGGACAGTGCCGAGCAGTACTTC.

This clonotype was counted between two and nine times. The chain recombines TRBV7-4 with TRBJ2-7; weak D call: TRBD1 (6 bases). V gave up 5 bases and J gave up 1 base, with 15 bases separating them. The CDR3 runs 15 residues. Germline assignment: CDR1 SGHVT and CDR2 SQSDAQ. The CDR3 here is CASSALLGQSYEQYF. The CDR3 DNA follows: TGTGCCAGCAGCGCCCTTTTAGGACAGTCCTACGAGCAGTACTTC.

This clonotype has ten or more counts. The rearrangement joins TRBV6-5 to TRBJ1-2; no clear D gene. The V end lost 0 bases, the J end lost 6 bases, and 8 bases lay between the germline ends. CDR1 and CDR2 (germline): MNHEY, SVGAGI. The CDR3 is 13 residues long. For the CDR3, the DNA is TGTGCCAGCAGTTACTCCGGGAGAGATGGCTACACCTTC. Translated: CASSYSGRDGYTF.

This clonotype was found many times. The gene calls are TRBV10-3 and TRBJ2-7; 8 bases are shared with TRBD2. The ends lost 8 bases at V and 3 bases at J; junction bases unmatched: 6. The CDR3 runs 13 residues. Germline CDR1 is ENHRY and CDR2 is SYGVKD. The CDR3 nucleotides are TGTGCCATCGGAGTAGCGGGGATCTACGAGCAGTACTTC. This encodes CAIGVAGIYEQYF.

The genes are TRBV24-1 and TRBJ2-2, with D possibly matching TRBD1 (6 bases). Germline loops: CDR1 KGHDR, CDR2 SFDVKD. The CDR3 is made up of 16 amino acids. V was trimmed by 2 bases and J by 7 bases, leaving 16 bases between them. The chain's CDR3 is CATSDSYHEGDGELFF. CDR3 coding DNA: TGTGCCACCAGTGATTCGTACCATGAGGGGGACGGGGAGCTGTTTTTT.

The sample holds a few counts of this clonotype. The CDR3 is CASSPSEPGELFF. The CDR3 DNA follows: TGCGCCAGCAGTCCTAGCGAGCCCGGGGAGCTGTTTTTT. The V gene is TRBV10-2, the J gene TRBJ2-2; TRBD2 is a possible D gene (6 bases). The CDR3 runs 13 residues. Deletions cut 5 bases from V and 6 bases from J, with 10 bases between. The germline V gene has CDR1 WSHSY and CDR2 SAAADI.